This TCR beta chain is from a study of T cells after yellow fever vaccination. The CDR3 is 17 residues long. Trimming removed 4 bases from V and 10 bases from J, with 23 bases in between. Germline CDR1 is SGHDN and CDR2 is FVKESK. TCRdb independently ran MiXCR on the 5' RACE reads; one entry per CDR3 protein. Of some 260,000 distinct CDR3 sequences listed, about 5.2% are singletons. This clonotype was detected only a few times. The chain recombines TRBV14 with TRBJ1-6; D uncertain. The starting material was CD4+ T cells sorted from PBMCs, obtained on the day of the yellow fever booster vaccination. The sequence derives from a man younger than 35 who received the YFV17D yellow fever vaccine. CDR3 in DNA: TGTGCCAGCAGCCCCCCCAGACGGACCGTGGCGATATCACCCCTCCACTTT. Encoded protein: CASSPPRRTVAISPLHF.